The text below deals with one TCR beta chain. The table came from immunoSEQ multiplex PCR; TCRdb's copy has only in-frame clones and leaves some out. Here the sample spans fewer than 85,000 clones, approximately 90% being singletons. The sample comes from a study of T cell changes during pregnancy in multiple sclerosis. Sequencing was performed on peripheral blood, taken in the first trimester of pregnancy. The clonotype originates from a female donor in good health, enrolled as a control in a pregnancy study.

The DNA of the CDR3 is TGTGCCAGCTCACCACGGACAGGGGAAGATGAAAAACTGTTTTTT. Translation: CASSPRTGEDEKLFF. The rearrangement joins TRBV18 to TRBJ1-4; TRBD1 aligns across 9 bases. Germline CDR1 KGHSH, CDR2 LQKENI. CDR3 length: 15 amino acids. The trim removed 1 base at V and 6 bases at J, leaving 3 bases unmatched. The variable domain in full, with the rest retrieved from reference TRBV18 and TRBJ1-4, is NAGVMQNPRHLVRRRGQEARLRCSPMKGHSHVYWYRQLPEEGLKFMVYLQKENIIDESGMPKERFSAEFPKEGPSILRIQQVVRGDSAAYFCASSPRTGEDEKLFFGSGTQLSVL.